Presented here are 24 T cell receptor beta chains from one specimen sequenced in a study of OX40 agonist ivuxolimab in advanced cancers. Libraries were prepared through the immunoSEQ multiplex PCR assay. TCRdb provides this immuneACCESS table in a form limited to in-frame rearrangements. Some clones are lacking; in checked studies, under half of them reflect an unresolved V gene, and why the rest are absent is not known. This sample is represented by roughly 80,000 clones; 75% to 90% of them were singletons. The ten largest clones add up to 2.5% to 3% of the sample. The sequences come from CD4+ or CD8+ T cells sorted from blood, collected in a trial of the OX40 agonist ivuxolimab. These receptors originate from an adult with an advanced solid tumor such as melanoma, head and neck, liver or kidney cancer.

The chain is built from TRBV19 and TRBJ2-2; D unresolved. The CDR3 extends over 16 amino acids. The germline V gene has CDR1 LNHDA and CDR2 SQIVND (reference sequence). Trimming stripped 5 bases from V and 0 bases from J, with 13 bases between. The CDR3 sequence: CASSPSVVANTGELFF. CDR3 nucleotide sequence: TGTGCCAGTAGTCCGTCCGTTGTGGCGAACACCGGGGAGCTGTTTTTT.

This clone has more than one count but fewer than ten. The chain recombines TRBV19 with TRBJ1-5, with D possibly TRBD1 on 6 matching bases. V was shortened by 5 bases and J by 3 bases, with 17 bases between the two germline ends. CDR3 length: 16 amino acids. Germline CDR1 is LNHDA and CDR2 is SQIVND (reference sequence). This CDR3 reads CASSGRGGTANQPQHF. The CDR3, as DNA: TGTGCCAGTAGTGGCCGCGGGGGCACAGCCAATCAGCCCCAGCATTTT.

This clone was picked up one time. The rearrangement joins TRBV5-1 to TRBJ1-1, with a possible D match to TRBD1 (6 bases). CDR1 and CDR2 from the germline V gene are SGHRS and YFSETQ. V was pared by 4 bases and J by 0 bases, with 16 bases between. This CDR3 has 16 amino acids. The CDR3 coding sequence is TGCGCCAGCAGCCAACAGGGCTTCGGAATGAACACTGAAGCTTTCTTT. Translation: CASSQQGFGMNTEAFF.

The CDR3: CAWTGTSTDTQYF. The CDR3 DNA is TGTGCCTGGACCGGGACTAGCACAGATACGCAGTATTTT. J is TRBJ2-3 and V is TRBV30; D is perhaps TRBD2 (6 bases). The ends were cut back, 4 bases at V and 0 bases at J, with 8 bases in the middle. CDR1 is GTSNPN and CDR2 is SVGIG in the germline V gene (reference sequence). This CDR3 is built from 13 residues.

The rearrangement joins TRBV10-2 to TRBJ1-1; D call uncertain. Trimming left V 10 bases short and J 4 bases short, with 16 bases between. The CDR3 is 13 amino acids. Germline V gene sequence: CDR1 WSHSY, CDR2 SAAADI. In DNA, the CDR3 is TGCGCCACCGGTCCCGGAGTGGGCACTGAAGCTTTCTTT. Its translation is CATGPGVGTEAFF.

This chain links TRBV4-3 with TRBJ1-4, with D hard to call. The CDR3 length is 15 residues. CDR1 is LGHNA and CDR2 is YSLEER in the germline V gene. Trimming stripped 4 bases from V and 7 bases from J, with 16 bases between. The CDR3 reads CASSPQTSVGEKLFF. As DNA, the CDR3 is TGCGCCAGCAGCCCCCAGACCTCGGTGGGTGAAAAACTGTTTTTT.

This clone was seen once. The chain carries TRBV5-1 and TRBJ1-5; the D is unclear. The germline V and J ends were trimmed by 2 bases and 0 bases, with 9 bases remaining between them. The germline CDR1 and CDR2 sequences are SGHRS and YFSETQ. CDR3 length: 15 residues. The CDR3 DNA reads as TGCGCCAGCAGCTTAGAGGGCGATAGCAATCAGCCCCAGCATTTT. Its protein is CASSLEGDSNQPQHF.

The chain joins TRBV29-1 to TRBJ2-3; no definite D call. The germline V and J ends were trimmed by 1 base and 1 base, with 9 bases remaining between them. CDR1 SQVTM and CDR2 ANQGSEA come from the germline V gene. CDR3 length equals 14 residues. Here the CDR3 reads CSVEASPGTDTQYF. CDR3 sequence (DNA): TGCAGCGTTGAAGCCTCCCCCGGCACAGATACGCAGTATTTT.

The chain is built from TRBV5-1 and TRBJ1-2; 7 nucleotides line up with TRBD1. With V trimmed by 5 bases and J by 4 bases, 8 bases remained unmatched. Germline CDR1 reads SGHRS; CDR2 reads YFSETQ. This CDR3 spans 14 amino acids. As DNA, the CDR3 is TGCGCCAGCAGAAGAGGACAGGATCCCTATGGCTACACCTTC. Amino acids: CASRRGQDPYGYTF.

This chain uses TRBV5-4 with TRBJ1-2; 9 nucleotides line up with TRBD1. V was clipped by 4 bases and J by 6 bases; unmatched bases: 10. The V gene's germline CDR1 is SGHNT and CDR2 YYREEE (reference sequence). The CDR3 has 15 amino acids. The CDR3 coding sequence is TGTGCCAGCAGCCTACCACAGGGGGCTGGGAATGGCTACACCTTC. It is translated as CASSLPQGAGNGYTF.

V is TRBV5-1 and J is TRBJ2-2; possibly TRBD2 for D (5 bases). This CDR3 has 21 amino acids. V was clipped by 4 bases and J by 3 bases, with 31 bases between them. Per the germline V gene, CDR1 is SGHRS and CDR2 is YFSETQ. The CDR3: CASSPSRSGSRAPLDTGELFF. CDR3 nucleotides: TGCGCCAGCAGCCCTTCTCGGTCGGGATCAAGGGCGCCTTTGGACACCGGGGAGCTGTTTTTT.

The chain employs TRBV7-2 and TRBJ1-1; no clear D. This CDR3 has 15 residues. The germline gives CDR1 SGHTA, CDR2 FQGNSA. The germline V and J ends were trimmed by 5 bases and 11 bases, with 24 bases remaining between them. The CDR3 bases are TGTGCCAGCAGCCAAATGAACGGTCCCGGGAACTGGGCTTTCTTT. Its protein is CASSQMNGPGNWAFF.

The V gene is TRBV5-8, the J gene TRBJ2-5; TRBD1 matches at 7 bases. V shed 1 base and J 12 bases; nucleotides not matched to a gene: 3. The CDR3 is 11 amino acids. Germline CDR1 is SGHTS and CDR2 is YDEGEE. CDR3 residues: CASSLRGPKYF. CDR3 bases: TGTGCCAGCAGCTTGAGGGGGCCGAAGTACTTC.

Worth noting for this clone: Relative to the germline gene, one junction end is altered; a read error may explain this. This chain uses TRBV11-2 with TRBJ1-3; 7 bases are a match to TRBD1. This CDR3 is 17 amino acids long. Germline-derived CDR1 and CDR2 are SGHAT and FQNNGV. The CDR3 nucleotides are TGTGCCAACAGCTTAGTCGGGGGGGACAGACCTGGAAACACCATATATTTT. Translation: CANSLVGGDRPGNTIYF. Looking up the rest from reference TRBV11-2 and TRBJ1-3 gives the full variable domain: EAGVAQSPRYKIIEKRQSVAFWCNPISGHATLYWYQQILGQGPKLLIQFQNNGVVDDSQLPKDRFSAERLKGVDSTLKIQPAKLEDSAVYLCANSLVGGDRPGNTIYFGEGSWLTVV.

V and J are TRBV7-9 and TRBJ2-2; unclear D gene. The ends were cut back, 2 bases at V and 4 bases at J, with 14 bases in the middle. Germline CDR1 reads SEHNR; CDR2 reads FQNEAQ (reference sequence). The CDR3 loop spans 16 amino acids. Here the CDR3 reads CASSLLSGPSTGELFF. In DNA, the CDR3 is TGTGCCAGCAGCTTATTATCCGGGCCCTCCACCGGGGAGCTGTTTTTT.

The chain links TRBV2 to TRBJ1-2, with D unclear. The CDR3 contains 11 residues. Trimming pared 5 bases from V and 0 bases from J, leaving 1 base between. The germline gives CDR1 SNHLY, CDR2 FYNNEI. The CDR3 sequence is CASSPNYGYTF. The CDR3 bases are TGTGCCAGCAGTCCTAACTATGGCTACACCTTC.

The rearrangement joins TRBV4-2 to TRBJ2-3; maybe TRBD1 (5 bases). Trimming stripped 0 bases from V and 0 bases from J, with 16 bases between. The V gene's germline CDR1 is LGHNA and CDR2 YNFKEQ. CDR3 length equals 18 residues. The CDR3 coding sequence is TGTGCCAGCAGCCAAGAACTCTTTAACAGGAAAAGCACAGATACGCAGTATTTT. Its translation is CASSQELFNRKSTDTQYF.

The chain is built from TRBV7-2 and TRBJ1-5; D is uncertain. The CDR3 extends over 14 amino acids. In germline, CDR1 is SGHTA, CDR2 FQGNSA. Trimming shortened V by 7 bases and J by 2 bases, and 12 bases separated the two germline ends. CDR3 in DNA: TGTGCCAGCAATGTGGCCGATGGCAATCAGCCCCAGCATTTT. Protein sequence: CASNVADGNQPQHF.

The gene calls are TRBV10-3 and TRBJ1-1; 10 nucleotides align to TRBD1. Germline CDR1 and CDR2: ENHRY and SYGVKD. The CDR3 is 12 residues long. V was clipped by 8 bases and J by 4 bases; unmatched bases: 1. This CDR3 is CAIGTGATEAFF. CDR3 bases: TGTGCCATCGGGACAGGGGCCACTGAAGCTTTCTTT.

This clone was seen a handful of times. V usage is TRBV2 and J usage is TRBJ2-3; 8 bases map to TRBD1. J gave up 3 bases and V 8 bases, and 10 bases lay outside the gene matches. CDR1 is SNHLY, CDR2 FYNNEI, per germline. CDR3 length: 15 amino acids. In DNA, the CDR3 is TGTGCCAGCTCTTTCCTGGGACAGGAGACAGATACGCAGTATTTT. Encoded protein: CASSFLGQETDTQYF.

The chain links TRBV10-3 to TRBJ2-3, with 7 nucleotides matching TRBD1. The V segment lost 6 bases and the J segment 5 bases; nucleotides outside the gene matches: 5. This CDR3 spans 13 amino acids. From germline, CDR1 is ENHRY and CDR2 SYGVKD. Here the CDR3 reads CAISAAGGDTQYF. The CDR3 DNA follows: TGTGCCATCAGCGCGGCAGGGGGAGATACGCAGTATTTT.

The chain uses TRBV5-1 and TRBJ2-5, with D unclear. The CDR3 covers 14 residues. Germline CDR1 and CDR2: SGHRS and YFSETQ. V lost 4 bases, J lost 7 bases, and 17 bases lay in between. CDR3 nucleotides: TGCGCCAGCAGCCCTGGTCCTAGTGAAAGGACCCAGTACTTC. Translation: CASSPGPSERTQYF.

The CDR3 protein is CASSRPTQYF. The CDR3 nucleotides read TGTGCCAGCAGCCGGCCGACCCAGTACTTC. The chain links TRBV9 to TRBJ2-5, with D hard to call. Looked up from germline, CDR1 is SGDLS and CDR2 is YYNGEE. Trimming shortened V by 4 bases and J by 7 bases, and 5 bases separated the two germline ends. The CDR3 is 10 residues long. The full variable domain, completed using reference TRBV9 and TRBJ2-5, is DSGVTQTPKHLITATGQRVTLRCSPRSGDLSVYWYQQSLDQGLQFLIQYYNGEERAKGNILERFSAQQFPDLHSELNLSSLELGDSALYFCASSRPTQYFGPGTRLLVL.

This clone ranks as medium-sized. The V gene is TRBV5-1, the J gene TRBJ1-6; the match to TRBD1 covers 7 bases. The CDR3 is 15 amino acids. Germline CDR1 is SGHRS and CDR2 is YFSETQ. Losses at the gene ends were 4 bases for V and 4 bases for J; bases not matched to a gene: 5. CDR3: CASSPQGGYNSPLHF. CDR3 sequence (DNA): TGCGCCAGCAGCCCCCAGGGGGGTTATAATTCACCCCTCCACTTT.